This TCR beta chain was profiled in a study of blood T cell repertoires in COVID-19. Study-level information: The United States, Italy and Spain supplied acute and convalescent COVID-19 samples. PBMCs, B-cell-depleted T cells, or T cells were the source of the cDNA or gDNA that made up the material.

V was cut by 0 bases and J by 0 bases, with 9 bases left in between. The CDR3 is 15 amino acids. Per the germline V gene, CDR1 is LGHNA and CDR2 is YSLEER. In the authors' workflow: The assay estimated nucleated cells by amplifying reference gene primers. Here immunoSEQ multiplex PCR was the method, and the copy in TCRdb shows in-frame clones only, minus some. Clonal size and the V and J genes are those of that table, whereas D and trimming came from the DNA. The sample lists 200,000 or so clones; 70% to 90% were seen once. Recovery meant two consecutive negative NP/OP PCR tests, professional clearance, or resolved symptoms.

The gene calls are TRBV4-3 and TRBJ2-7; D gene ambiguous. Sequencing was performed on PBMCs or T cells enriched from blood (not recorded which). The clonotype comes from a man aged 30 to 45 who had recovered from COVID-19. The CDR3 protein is CASSQDLASSYEQYF. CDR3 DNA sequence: TGCGCCAGCAGCCAAGATCTCGCGAGCTCCTACGAGCAGTACTTC.